The clone carrying this T cell receptor beta chain has a handful of counts. Template material for TCR beta VDJ and CDR3 profiling consisted of genomic DNA. TCRdb fed the reads into MiXCR, producing one record per CDR3 protein. The sample yields 150,000 to 200,000 distinct CDR3 sequences, 48% seen once. This specimen belongs to a study of CD8+CD57+ T cells in acquired aplastic anemia. Flow cytometry had shown expanded CD8+CD57+ cells in the patients chosen for sequencing. V lost 0 bases and J lost 1, with 4 bases in between. CDR3 length equals 13 residues. The germline CDR1 and CDR2 sequences are SGHRS and YFSETQ.

The receptor comes from a human donor with aplastic anemia. The sequencing sample was made of sorted CD4+, CD8+, or CD8+CD57+ T cells (not recorded which) from PBMCs. The gene calls are TRBV5-1 and TRBJ1-1; no reliable D call. The CDR3 spells CASSLAQNTEAFF. The DNA for the CDR3 is TGCGCCAGCAGCTTGGCTCAGAACACTGAAGCTTTCTTT. Looking up the rest from reference TRBV5-1 and TRBJ1-1 gives the full variable domain: KAGVTQTPRYLIKTRGQQVTLSCSPISGHRSVSWYQQTPGQGLQFLFEYFSETQRNKGNFPGRFSGRQFSNSRSEMNVSTLELGDSALYLCASSLAQNTEAFFGQGTRLTVV.